This T cell receptor beta chain was retrieved from a study of blood T cell repertoires in COVID-19. V was pared by 1 base and J by 3 bases, with 8 bases between. This CDR3 comprises 14 residues. Germline loops: CDR1 SGHRS, CDR2 YFSETQ. TCRdb keeps only in-frame clones here, not all; method: immunoSEQ multiplex PCR. Among 150,000 or so clones listed, 65% to 85% were seen once. The source material was PBMCs or T cells enriched from blood (not recorded which). The V gene is TRBV5-1, the J gene TRBJ2-1, with a possible D match to TRBD1 (6 bases). This TCR came from a woman aged 45 to 65 who had been exposed to COVID-19. CDR3 protein: CASSLRQDYNEQFF. Here the CDR3 DNA reads TGCGCCAGCAGCTTGAGACAGGACTACAATGAGCAGTTCTTC.